The 13 T cell receptor beta chains below were found in one sample sequenced in a study of OX40 agonist ivuxolimab in advanced cancers. TCRdb's table, derived via immunoSEQ multiplex PCR, lists solely in-frame clones and lacks some. The data hold tens of thousands of clones, with less than 85% observed a single time. The starting material was CD4+ or CD8+ T cells sorted from blood, obtained in a trial of the OX40 agonist ivuxolimab. The receptors shown here come from an adult with an advanced solid tumor such as melanoma, head and neck, liver or kidney cancer.

V usage is TRBV7-2 and J usage is TRBJ1-3; D is uncertain. Germline CDR1 reads SGHTA; CDR2 reads FQGNSA. The CDR3 runs to 14 residues. V shed 5 bases and J shed 1 base, with 9 bases lying between them. The CDR3 nucleotides are TGTGCCAGCAGCGCCGGGAGTTCTGGAAACACCATATATTTT. Encoded protein: CASSAGSSGNTIYF.

The CDR3 region is CASSLGGQSEEKLFF. CDR3 DNA sequence: TGTGCCAGCAGCTTAGGGGGACAGAGTGAGGAAAAACTGTTTTTT. The chain carries TRBV11-2 and TRBJ1-4, with 7 bases fitting TRBD1. CDR1 is SGHAT and CDR2 is FQNNGV in the germline V gene. The CDR3 runs to 15 residues. V was pared by 1 base and J by 8 bases, with 7 bases of the junction left unmatched.

The V gene is TRBV7-9, the J gene TRBJ1-1, with unresolved D. The V end lost 5 bases, the J end lost 5 bases, and 6 bases lay between the germline ends. The CDR3 length is 11 residues. From germline, CDR1 is SEHNR and CDR2 FQNEAQ (reference sequence). This CDR3 is CASSIVTEAFF. CDR3 bases: TGTGCCAGCAGCATCGTTACTGAAGCTTTCTTT.

In DNA, the CDR3 is TGCGCCAGCAGTTCTAGTGGGATGAACACTGAAGCTTTCTTT. Amino acids: CASSSSGMNTEAFF. The chain carries TRBV10-1 and TRBJ1-1; D gene uncertain. The CDR3 is made up of 14 amino acids. V was cut by 5 bases and J by 0 bases, with 10 bases left in between. The V gene's germline CDR1 is WNHNN and CDR2 SYGVQD (reference sequence).

The J gene is TRBJ1-2, the V gene TRBV11-2, with D unclear. The germline V and J ends were trimmed by 4 bases and 8 bases, with 14 bases remaining between them. In germline, CDR1 is SGHAT, CDR2 FQNNGV. This CDR3 region has 13 residues. CDR3 amino acids: CASSSPRVGGYTF. The CDR3 bases are TGTGCCAGCAGCTCCCCCCGGGTGGGAGGCTACACCTTC.

The V call is TRBV6-1, the J call TRBJ2-5; 7 bases map to TRBD2. With 7 bases clipped from V and 3 bases from J, the junction kept 5 bases outside the gene matches. Germline V CDR1 and CDR2: MNHNS, SASEGT. This CDR3 region has 13 residues. CDR3 nucleotides: TGTGCCAGCACTTTGGGGAGGGAAGAGACCCAGTACTTC. Translated: CASTLGREETQYF.

The chain is built from TRBV7-2 and TRBJ2-3, with 15 nucleotides matching TRBD2. Germline-derived CDR1 and CDR2 are SGHTA and FQGNSA. The CDR3 covers 18 residues. The V segment lost 6 bases and the J segment 2 bases; nucleotides outside the gene matches: 9. The CDR3 nucleotides are TGTGCCAGCAGACCGCCGGGACTAGCGGGGGGCTCCACAGATACGCAGTATTTT. Amino acids: CASRPPGLAGGSTDTQYF.

This clone came up once. This rearrangement joins TRBV6-5 to TRBJ2-2; D perhaps matches TRBD2 (6 bases). The CDR3 is 13 residues long. Germline V gene data show CDR1 as MNHEY and CDR2 as SVGAGI. V shed 6 bases and J shed 6 bases, with 11 bases lying between them. CDR3 sequence: CASRRGTPGELFF. CDR3 bases: TGTGCCAGCAGAAGAGGGACTCCCGGGGAGCTGTTTTTT.

The rearrangement links TRBV7-2 to TRBJ1-2, with D possibly TRBD1 on 5 matching bases. Germline V gene data show CDR1 as SGHTA and CDR2 as FQGNSA. The V gene lost 1 base and the J gene lost 3 bases, with 12 bases spanning the gap. This CDR3 contains 15 residues. The CDR3 sequence is CASSLVGDSHYGYTF. The CDR3 DNA reads TGTGCCAGCAGCTTAGTAGGAGACAGCCACTATGGCTACACCTTC.

About this clone itself: Other nucleotide sequences in the sample specify the same CDR3. The chain recombines TRBV5-6 with TRBJ1-5; D is unclear. The germline CDR1 and CDR2 sequences are SGHDT and YYEEEE. V shed 3 bases and J shed 0 bases, with 13 bases lying between them. The CDR3 covers 16 residues. The CDR3 loop reads CASSSFRLYSNQPQHF. The CDR3 nucleotides are TGTGCCAGCAGCTCGTTTAGACTATATAGCAATCAGCCCCAGCATTTT.

On this clone: In the same sample, other DNA sequences code for this CDR3. The chain combines TRBV30 with TRBJ1-3; weak D call: TRBD1 (6 bases). This CDR3 is built from 13 residues. Per germline, CDR1 GTSNPN and CDR2 SVGIG (reference sequence). V was pared by 7 bases and J by 8 bases, with 18 bases between. CDR3 sequence: CASPRGEVYTIYF. In nucleotides, the CDR3 is TGTGCCTCCCCCAGGGGAGAGGTATACACCATATATTTT. Full variable domain (missing parts from reference TRBV30 and TRBJ1-3): SQTIHQWPATLVQPVGSPLSLECTVEGTSNPNLYWYRQAAGRGLQLLFYSVGIGQISSEVPQNLSASRPQDRQFILSSKKLLLSDSGFYLCASPRGEVYTIYFGEGSWLTVV.

The V gene is TRBV2, the J gene TRBJ2-5, with TRBD2 as a possible D gene (6 bases). Germline CDR1 and CDR2: SNHLY and FYNNEI. The ends were cut back, 6 bases at V and 5 bases at J, with 25 bases in the middle. This CDR3 has 17 amino acids. In DNA, the CDR3 is TGTGCCAGCAGCGTACCTCGACAGTGGGGGGATTGGGAGACCCAGTACTTC. It encodes CASSVPRQWGDWETQYF.

The V call is TRBV7-2, the J call TRBJ1-5; D might be TRBD1 (6 bases). The V end was cut by 5 bases, the J end by 3 bases, with 14 bases between. This CDR3 is built from 15 residues. Germline CDR1 reads SGHTA; CDR2 reads FQGNSA. CDR3 protein: CASSARDTDNQPQHF. The CDR3 region has the DNA TGTGCCAGCAGCGCCCGGGACACTGACAATCAGCCCCAGCATTTT.